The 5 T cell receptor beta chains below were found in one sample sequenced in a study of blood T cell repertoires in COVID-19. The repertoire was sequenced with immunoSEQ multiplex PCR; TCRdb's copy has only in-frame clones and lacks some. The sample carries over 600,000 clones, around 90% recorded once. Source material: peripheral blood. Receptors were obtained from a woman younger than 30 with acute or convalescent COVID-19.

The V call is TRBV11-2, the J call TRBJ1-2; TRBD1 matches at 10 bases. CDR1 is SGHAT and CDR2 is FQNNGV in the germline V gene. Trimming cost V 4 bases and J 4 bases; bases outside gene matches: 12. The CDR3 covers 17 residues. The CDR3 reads CASSSRGGTGDLYGYTF. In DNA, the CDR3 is TGTGCCAGCAGCTCCCGGGGGGGGACAGGGGACCTCTATGGCTACACCTTC.

Here the CDR3 reads CASSDRVGAEAFF. Written as DNA, the CDR3 is TGTGCCAGTAGTGACAGGGTTGGGGCTGAAGCTTTCTTT. V is TRBV19 and J is TRBJ1-1, with 7 bases fitting TRBD1. Germline trimming cut 5 bases from V and 6 bases from J; bases unmatched to any gene: 6. This CDR3 has 13 amino acids. The germline gives CDR1 LNHDA, CDR2 SQIVND (reference sequence).

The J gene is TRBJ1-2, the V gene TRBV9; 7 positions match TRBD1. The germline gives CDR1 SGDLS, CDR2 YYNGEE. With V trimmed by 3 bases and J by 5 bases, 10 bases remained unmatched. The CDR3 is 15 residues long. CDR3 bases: TGTGCCAGCAGCGCTTCAGGGGGTACCCGTTATGGCTACACCTTC. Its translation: CASSASGGTRYGYTF.

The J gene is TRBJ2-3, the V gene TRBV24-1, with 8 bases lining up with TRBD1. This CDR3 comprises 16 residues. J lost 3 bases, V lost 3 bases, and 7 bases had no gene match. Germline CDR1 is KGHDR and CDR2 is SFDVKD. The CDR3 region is CATSDPRRGRTDTQYF. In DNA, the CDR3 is TGTGCCACCAGTGATCCTCGCAGGGGGCGGACAGATACGCAGTATTTT.

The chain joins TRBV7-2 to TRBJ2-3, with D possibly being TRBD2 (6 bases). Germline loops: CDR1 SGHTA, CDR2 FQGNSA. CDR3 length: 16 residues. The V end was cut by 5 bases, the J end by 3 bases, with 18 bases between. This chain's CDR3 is CASSAWGEMSTDTQYF. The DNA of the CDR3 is TGTGCCAGCAGCGCCTGGGGGGAAATGTCGACAGATACGCAGTATTTT.